The next 10 T cell receptor beta chains were all read from a single sample in a study of T cell responses to AZD1222 COVID-19 vaccine. Produced via immunoSEQ multiplex PCR; TCRdb's table is partial and in-frame only. The sample includes 120,000 or so clones, around 93% of them seen just once. The sample was peripheral blood, taken on day 0 of AZD1222 vaccination. The receptor set was obtained from an adult in good health.

The chain employs TRBV28 and TRBJ1-1; no firm D call. Trimming took 7 bases from V and 7 from J, leaving 13 bases between them. Germline V gene lookup returns CDR1 MDHEN and CDR2 SYDVKM. This CDR3 is 12 amino acids long. In DNA form, the CDR3 reads TGTGCCAGCATCAGCGTCGCCAGTGAAGCTTTCTTT. This encodes CASISVASEAFF.

CDR3 DNA: TGTGCCAGCAGCTCACGTGAATACAGCGGCGCGGGCTATGGCTACACCTTC. Its translation is CASSSREYSGAGYGYTF. The rearrangement uses TRBV7-9 and TRBJ1-2, with D hard to call. From germline, CDR1 is SEHNR and CDR2 FQNEAQ (reference sequence). This CDR3 region has 17 residues. The V end lost 4 bases, the J end lost 4 bases, and 22 bases lay between the germline ends.

The chain employs TRBV18 and TRBJ2-7; no clear D gene. V was clipped by 1 base and J by 1 base, with 8 bases between them. The CDR3 is 14 residues long. The germline V gene encodes CDR1 KGHSH and CDR2 LQKENI. The CDR3 nucleotides are TGTGCCAGCTCACCACGCCCGGAGTCCTACGAGCAGTACTTC. Translation gives CASSPRPESYEQYF.

CDR3 region: CASRIDRGPGGAFF. The CDR3 DNA follows: TGTGCCAGCAGGATCGACAGGGGCCCCGGCGGAGCTTTCTTT. The chain combines TRBV27 with TRBJ1-1; TRBD1 agrees at 8 bases. The germline V gene encodes CDR1 MNHEY and CDR2 SMNVEV (reference sequence). This CDR3 comprises 14 residues. Trimming at V came to 6 bases and at J to 10 bases, leaving 13 bases not matched to a gene.

The chain combines TRBV5-4 with TRBJ1-3; maybe TRBD1 (5 bases). V lost 4 bases to trimming and J lost 1 base, with 12 bases between them. In germline, CDR1 is SGHNT, CDR2 YYREEE (reference sequence). This CDR3 is built from 15 residues. As DNA, the CDR3 is TGTGCCAGCAGCGATGCCCAGGGATCTGGAAACACCATATATTTT. It translates to CASSDAQGSGNTIYF.

This rearrangement joins TRBV18 to TRBJ1-1; unclear D gene. Between the trimmed V and J ends, which lost 3 bases and 6 bases, there was a span of 11 bases. This CDR3 comprises 13 residues. Germline CDR1 reads KGHSH; CDR2 reads LQKENI. The chain's CDR3 is CASSPNSDSEAFF. For the CDR3, the DNA is TGTGCCAGCTCACCGAATTCTGACTCTGAAGCTTTCTTT. Together with reference TRBV18 and TRBJ1-1, the CDR3 gives the full variable domain: NAGVMQNPRHLVRRRGQEARLRCSPMKGHSHVYWYRQLPEEGLKFMVYLQKENIIDESGMPKERFSAEFPKEGPSILRIQQVVRGDSAAYFCASSPNSDSEAFFGQGTRLTVV.

This chain joins TRBV5-6 and TRBJ1-5, with D possibly being TRBD1 (6 bases). Trimming shortened V by 1 base and J by 1 base, and 12 bases separated the two germline ends. CDR1 is SGHDT, CDR2 YYEEEE, per germline. This CDR3 has 16 amino acids. CDR3 DNA: TGTGCCAGCAGCTTGTTTGGGGGGGCGAGCAATCAGCCCCAGCATTTT. Translated: CASSLFGGASNQPQHF.

This clone was recorded a few times. V is TRBV25-1 and J is TRBJ1-2; D call uncertain. The V end lost 5 bases, the J end lost 8 bases, and 12 bases lay between the germline ends. Germline V gives CDR1 MGHDK, CDR2 SYGVNS. The CDR3 runs to 12 residues. CDR3 sequence: CASSFSGDGYTF. The CDR3 bases are TGTGCCAGCAGTTTTTCCGGTGACGGCTACACCTTC.

V is TRBV10-3 and J is TRBJ2-5; D is tentatively TRBD1 or TRBD2 (7 bases each). CDR3 length: 15 residues. Germline CDR1 and CDR2: ENHRY and SYGVKD. Trimming took off 2 bases at V and 5 bases at J, with 15 bases between the two ends. CDR3 loop: CAISEPRQGGETQYF. The DNA of the CDR3 is TGTGCCATCAGTGAGCCTAGACAGGGAGGGGAGACCCAGTACTTC.

The CDR3 nucleotides are TGTGCCAGCAGCGCCAGAATGACGTCTGGCTACACCTTC. It translates to CASSARMTSGYTF. The rearrangement joins TRBV7-2 to TRBJ1-2; D uncertain. CDR1 and CDR2 (germline): SGHTA, FQGNSA. Trimming pared 5 bases from V and 7 bases from J, leaving 14 bases between. The CDR3 sequence is 13 residues long.